The clone carrying this T cell receptor beta chain was counted many times. Its antigen is unidentified. Through a sample-barcoded 5' primer and a J-beta primer mix, a second PCR was run for about 6 to 12 cycles. TCRdb recomputed calls from the 5' RACE reads with MiXCR, one row per CDR3 protein. The sample has about 600,000 distinct CDR3 sequences, about 45% seen once. The donors, all healthy, were Caucasians living in Russia, aged about 6 to 90. The V end was cut by 4 bases, the J end by 9 bases, with 13 bases between. The CDR3 sequence is 12 residues long. Germline values: CDR1 SQVTM, CDR2 ANQGSEA. This sample is part of a study of blood T cells in healthy people across ages. Findings and limits, study-wide: Higher diversity, along with more naive CD4+ cells, distinguished long-lived donors from aged donors. Because sorting was not performed, PBMCs prevented conclusive naive versus antigen-experienced comparison.

Sequencing used blood. The chain employs TRBV29-1 and TRBJ2-1; either TRBD1 or TRBD2 may fit D (6 bases each). This clonotype originated in a man older than 75 in good health. CDR3 in amino acids: CSVVGGRSEQFF. In DNA form, the CDR3 reads TGCAGCGTTGTTGGGGGGCGCAGTGAGCAGTTCTTC.